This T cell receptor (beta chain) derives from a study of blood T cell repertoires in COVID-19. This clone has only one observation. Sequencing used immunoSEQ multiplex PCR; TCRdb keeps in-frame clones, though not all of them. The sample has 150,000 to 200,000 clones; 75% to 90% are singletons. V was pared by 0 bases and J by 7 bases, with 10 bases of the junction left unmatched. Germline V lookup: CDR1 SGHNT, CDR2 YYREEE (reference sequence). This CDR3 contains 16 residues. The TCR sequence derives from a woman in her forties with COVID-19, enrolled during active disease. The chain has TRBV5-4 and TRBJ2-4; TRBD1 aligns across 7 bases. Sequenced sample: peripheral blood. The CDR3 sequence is CASSLVRQGDSNIQYF. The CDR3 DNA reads TGTGCCAGCAGCTTGGTTAGACAGGGCGACAGTAACATTCAGTACTTC.